A selection of T cell receptor beta chains follows, all from one sample in a study of cytomegalovirus exposure and HLA in healthy donors. Assay: immunoSEQ multiplex PCR; the TCRdb copy retains only in-frame clones and omits some. The table shows 110,000 to 150,000 clones, with 73% occurring only once. Source material: PBMCs. Every receptor here comes from a human donor in good health. Each CDR3 is given without its conserved first and last residue.

v_gene | CDR3aa
TRBV4-2 | ASSQSDSLAGELF
TRBV5-1 | ASSLDRGLDEQY
TRBV27 | ASREAGDTEAF
TRBV6-6 | ASSYLGQGDGYT
TRBV7-9 | ASSFATSGGYEQY
TRBV5-1 | ASSGTSGRARETQY
TRBV6-1 | ASSANRVGETQY
TRBV7-9 | ASSLGGELETQY
TRBV10-3 | AISVGVGTEAF
TRBV6-5 | ASNGGGGETQY
TRBV4-1 | ASSQGALQETQY
TRBV19 | ASSLGQSYGYT
TRBV28 | ASSSPPQGGEKLF
TRBV10-2 | ALLRQGEYSNQPQH
TRBV5-1 | ASSWGLRTDTQY
TRBV5-1 | ASSLLRGRRDTQY
TRBV19 | ASSIAPAGVRETQY
TRBV6-6 | ASSYRRLAGETQY
TRBV5-5 | ASSLWAHSNEKLF
TRBV6-4 | AKGLAGDEQF
TRBV7-2 | ASSLSGTGVEKLF
TRBV7-8 | ASSRYKETQY
TRBV6-5 | ASSYTGEGYEQY
TRBV19 | ASTGVRGEQY
TRBV5-1 | ASSLSPRGLGNTEAF
TRBV4-2 | ASSQDARGTYNEQF
TRBV5-6 | ASSLGAGNNYGYT
TRBV27 | ASSLRQGAGYT
TRBV7-2 | ASSLVSGGGGELF
TRBV7-6 | ASSLGNNNEQF
TRBV6-1 | ASSEGGQGREKLF
TRBV9 | ASGGGSPSYEQY
TRBV5-1 | ASRQGSTDTRY
TRBV4-1 | ASSQMGLGELF
TRBV19 | ASSTGLAGVVDTQY
TRBV11-3 | ASSTSPTSGSGYEQY
TRBV11-2 | ASSLLAGGVDTQY
TRBV7-9 | ASSSTDGGGNQPQH